This passage covers 4 T cell receptor beta chains from one sample sequenced in a study of molecular identifiers for immune sequencing clone quantification. In TCRdb, the PCR reads were re-called with MiXCR into one record per CDR3 protein. The table lists around 82,000 distinct CDR3 sequences, about 20% of them singletons. The sample taken for sequencing was naive CD8+ T cells from blood, with Jurkat cell RNA spiked in. Subset defined: FACS-sorted CD8+CD4-CCR7+CD45RA+ naive T cells. These receptors all stem from a human donor in good health. Some libraries in this study had Jurkat cell RNA spiked in.

This clonotype came up many times. An end of the junction differs from the germline gene, which may be a read error. The V and J genes are TRBV6-1 and TRBJ2-1, with 11 positions matching TRBD2. The CDR3 spans 16 residues. CDR1 is MNHNS and CDR2 is SASEGT in the germline V gene. CDR3 protein: CASSRPGLAAHNGQFF. The CDR3, as DNA: TGTGCCAGCAGTCGACCGGGACTAGCGGCACACAATGGGCAGTTCTTC.

This clonotype was recorded at least ten times. The genes are TRBV7-9 and TRBJ2-3, with D uncertain. The germline gives CDR1 SEHNR, CDR2 FQNEAQ (reference sequence). The CDR3 is made up of 16 amino acids. V lost 5 bases, J lost 3 bases, and 18 bases lay in between. CDR3 sequence reads: CASSPPTGEPTDTQYF. In nucleotides, the CDR3 is TGTGCCAGCAGCCCTCCCACGGGCGAGCCAACAGATACGCAGTATTTT.

This clonotype has a handful of counts. This may stem from a read error, because a much larger clone lies one nucleotide away. Since the CDR3 does not end with the conserved phenylalanine or tryptophan, this likely comes from a read error. This sequence joins TRBV15 and TRBJ2-2; no definite D call. This CDR3 has 12 amino acids. Trimming left V 2 bases short and J 8 bases short, with 6 bases between. Germline lookup yields CDR1 LNHNV and CDR2 YYDKDF (reference sequence). The CDR3 is CATSRPSGELFS. The CDR3 DNA reads as TGTGCCACCAGCAGACCCTCGGGGGAGCTGTTTTCT.

This clonotype ranks as medium-sized. Written as DNA, the CDR3 is TGCAGCTCGGGGGGCACAGATACGCAGTATTTT. Translation: CSSGGTDTQYF. The V call is TRBV29-1, the J call TRBJ2-3; possible D gene TRBD2, 6 bases. Between the trimmed V and J ends, which lost 8 bases and 1 base, there was a span of 7 bases. This CDR3 is built from 11 residues. Germline loops: CDR1 SQVTM, CDR2 ANQGSEA.